This is a list of T cell receptor beta chains from one sample in a study of blood T cell repertoires in COVID-19. Using immunoSEQ multiplex PCR, the repertoire was profiled, and TCRdb retains in-frame clones only, with some absent. This repertoire shows about 240,000 clones, about 90% found once; its top ten account for under 6.5%. Sequenced material: peripheral blood. The receptors stem from a man in his sixties with acute or convalescent COVID-19. The CDR3 runs from the conserved cysteine through the conserved F or W. A D gene is named only where the DNA matches it firmly.

len,j_gene,v_gene,d_gene,CDR3nt,CDR3aa
16,TRBJ2-7,TRBV2,TRBD1,TGTGCCAGCAGTGTTTCGTGGGACAGGGCCTCCTACGAGCAGTACTTC,CASSVSWDRASYEQYF
15,TRBJ2-2,TRBV27,-,TGTGCCAGCAGTTTACAGTGGCGGGGCACCGGGGAGCTGTTTTTT,CASSLQWRGTGELFF
12,TRBJ2-5,TRBV29-1,-,TGCAGCGTTGAAGAACGGGAAAGTACCCAGTACTTC,CSVEERESTQYF
16,TRBJ2-2,TRBV5-5,-,TGTGCCAGCAGCTCCGCTTGGGGGACTTCCACCGGGGAGCTGTTTTTT,CASSSAWGTSTGELFF
17,TRBJ1-5,TRBV6-2/TRBV6-3,TRBD1,TGTGCCAGCAGTTACTCGTTCGGAGGGGGCAGGGATCAGCCCCAGCATTTT,CASSYSFGGGRDQPQHF
16,TRBJ1-1,TRBV28,-,TGTGCCAGCAGTTTAGGGCAGGGGATGGAGAACACTGAAGCTTTCTTT,CASSLGQGMENTEAFF
14,TRBJ2-7,TRBV28,TRBD1,TGTGCCAGCAGTGAGACAGGGAAACCCCACGAGCAGTACTTC,CASSETGKPHEQYF
15,TRBJ2-1,TRBV9,-,TGTGCCAGCAGCGGCGGGGACAGCTCCTACAATGAGCAGTTCTTC,CASSGGDSSYNEQFF
18,TRBJ1-1,TRBV15,TRBD1,TGTGCCACCACCTACACGTCAAGGAGGGGGCAGGGGAACACTGAAGCTTTCTTT,CATTYTSRRGQGNTEAFF
14,TRBJ2-2,TRBV6-4,TRBD2,TGTGCCAGCAGTGACTCGGCGGGAGTCGGGGAGCTGTTTTTT,CASSDSAGVGELFF
15,TRBJ1-2,TRBV19,TRBD1,TGTGCCAGTACCACATCCGGGACAGTGATCTATGGCTACACCTTC,CASTTSGTVIYGYTF
17,TRBJ2-2,TRBV24-1,-,TGTGCCACCAGTGATTCCGGACATGGTGGAAACACCGGGGAGCTGTTTTTT,CATSDSGHGGNTGELFF